Listed below are T cell receptor beta chains from one sample, sequenced in a study of control samples from healthy donors and cancer patients. Here immunoSEQ multiplex PCR was the method, and the copy in TCRdb shows in-frame clones only, minus some. Of some 35,000 clones in the sample, approximately 93% are singletons; the top ten hold around 1.8%. The specimen was PBMCs. Receptors were obtained from a middle-aged man with colorectal cancer. CDR3s leave out the opening cysteine and the closing phenylalanine or tryptophan. Fields, in order: V gene, CDR3 length, J gene, CDR3 protein.

TRBV7-6	13	TRBJ2-1	ASTEGTGTPNEQF
TRBV6-2/TRBV6-3	11	TRBJ1-5	ASSYRGNQPQH
TRBV4-3	13	TRBJ1-5	ASSQEFTGSQPQH
TRBV5-4	13	TRBJ1-6	ASSHGQGTDSPLH
TRBV6-6	11	TRBJ2-2	ASRTGGGGELF
TRBV5-6	11	TRBJ2-5	ASSSDSAGTQY
TRBV6-2/TRBV6-3	13	TRBJ1-6	ASSYGGDRGTPLH
TRBV28	11	TRBJ1-1	ASSLQGNTEAF
TRBV12-3/TRBV12-4	11	TRBJ1-1	ASTRGVNTEAF
TRBV5-1	13	TRBJ1-4	ASSLGDRRDEKLF
TRBV18	13	TRBJ1-2	ASSPTTGPWDGYT
TRBV23-1	14	TRBJ1-2	ASSRGRAPRVYGYT
TRBV6-5	12	TRBJ2-7	ASSTSTGSYEQY
TRBV19	14	TRBJ1-3	ASSSPGGATGNTIY
TRBV10-3	11	TRBJ1-1	AISESVSTEAF
TRBV27	14	TRBJ2-3	ASSRWTATSTDTQY
TRBV25-1	13	TRBJ1-2	ASSEEGRGNYGYT
TRBV9	12	TRBJ1-5	ASSVGYSNQPQH
TRBV15	17	TRBJ2-1	ATSSPTSGGALGYNEQF
TRBV18	12	TRBJ2-1	ASSPGLSNNEQF
TRBV9	12	TRBJ2-5	ASSPRGGTETQY
TRBV19	10	TRBJ2-1	ASSWPPNEQF
TRBV18	15	TRBJ2-5	ASSPAASGGALETQY
TRBV19	15	TRBJ2-6	ASSIGSGSSGANVLT
TRBV9	15	TRBJ2-3	ASSVGLAGGSTDTQY
TRBV12-3/TRBV12-4	11	TRBJ2-5	ASRISGQETQY
TRBV6-6	12	TRBJ2-5	ASRYQSLQETQY
TRBV14	14	TRBJ1-3	ASSQVSSGGRNTIY
TRBV18	15	TRBJ1-3	ASSPSGQANSGNTIY
TRBV6-4	10	TRBJ2-2	ASSDGAGELF
TRBV9	12	TRBJ1-2	ASSVGLGGFGYT
TRBV30	15	TRBJ2-3	AWSVTGQGIFTDTQY
TRBV7-2	14	TRBJ2-2	ASSLEDGLRAGELF
TRBV11-1	13	TRBJ1-1	ASSLTGQKNTEAF
TRBV4-1	14	TRBJ1-1	ASSQKQGALNTEAF
TRBV7-2	11	TRBJ1-3	ASRGTSGNTIY
TRBV30	11	TRBJ2-5	AWSVQGSETQY
TRBV2	14	TRBJ2-3	ASSVLAGSSTDTQY
TRBV5-1	13	TRBJ2-3	ASSLGHLVRDTQY
TRBV4-3	16	TRBJ1-2	ASSQGPGQGVSGYGYT
TRBV5-1	11	TRBJ1-5	ASSLDYNQPQH
TRBV5-1	14	TRBJ2-7	ASSSLEDTSSYEQY
TRBV19	11	TRBJ2-3	GVFDQLTDTQY
TRBV29-1	9	TRBJ2-1	SVFRGGGRF
TRBV9	13	TRBJ1-5	ASSVGTGGNQPQH
TRBV24-1	12	TRBJ2-7	ATSASDRPYEQY
TRBV7-8	8	TRBJ2-5	ASSPVTQY
TRBV18	11	TRBJ1-2	ASSPGARYGYT
TRBV6-2/TRBV6-3	13	TRBJ2-3	ASSPFSTGTDTQY
TRBV6-5	9	TRBJ1-4	ASSYRGQLF
TRBV5-5	16	TRBJ2-6	ASSGVPSIVSGANVLT
TRBV5-1	14	TRBJ1-3	ASSPFDGSSGNTIY
TRBV11-2	11	TRBJ2-5	ASSSDRQETQY
TRBV30	11	TRBJ2-7	AGTTGDGYEQY
TRBV5-1	13	TRBJ2-7	ASSDLRTGGNEQY